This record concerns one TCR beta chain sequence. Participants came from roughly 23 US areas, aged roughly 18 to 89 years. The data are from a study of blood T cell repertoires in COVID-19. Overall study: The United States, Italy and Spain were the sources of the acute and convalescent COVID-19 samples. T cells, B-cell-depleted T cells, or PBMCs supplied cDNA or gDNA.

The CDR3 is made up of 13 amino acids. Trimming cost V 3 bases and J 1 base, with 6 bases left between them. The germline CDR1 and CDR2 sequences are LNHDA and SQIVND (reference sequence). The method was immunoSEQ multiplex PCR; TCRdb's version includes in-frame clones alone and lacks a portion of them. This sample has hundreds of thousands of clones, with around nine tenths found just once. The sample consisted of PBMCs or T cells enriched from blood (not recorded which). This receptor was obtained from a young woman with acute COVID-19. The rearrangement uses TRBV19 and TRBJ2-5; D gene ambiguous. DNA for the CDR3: TGTGCCAGTAGTATTAACAGCCAAGAGACCCAGTACTTC. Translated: CASSINSQETQYF.